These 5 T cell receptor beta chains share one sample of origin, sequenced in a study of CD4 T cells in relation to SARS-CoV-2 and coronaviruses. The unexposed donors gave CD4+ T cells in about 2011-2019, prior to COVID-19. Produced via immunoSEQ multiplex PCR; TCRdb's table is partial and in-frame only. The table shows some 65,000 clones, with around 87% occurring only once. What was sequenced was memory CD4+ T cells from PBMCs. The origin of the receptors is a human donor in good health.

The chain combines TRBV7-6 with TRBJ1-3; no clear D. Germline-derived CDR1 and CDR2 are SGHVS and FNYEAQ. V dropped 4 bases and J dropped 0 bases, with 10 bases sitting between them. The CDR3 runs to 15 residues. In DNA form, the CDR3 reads TGTGCCAGCAGCTCCCCCCAGAGCTCTGGAAACACCATATATTTT. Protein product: CASSSPQSSGNTIYF.

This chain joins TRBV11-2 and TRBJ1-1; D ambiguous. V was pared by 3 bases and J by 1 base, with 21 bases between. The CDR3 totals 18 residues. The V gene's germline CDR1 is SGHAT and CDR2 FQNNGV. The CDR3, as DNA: TGTGCCAGCAGCTTCCTTTCTGGGCGCAGACACCAGAACACTGAAGCTTTCTTT. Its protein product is CASSFLSGRRHQNTEAFF.

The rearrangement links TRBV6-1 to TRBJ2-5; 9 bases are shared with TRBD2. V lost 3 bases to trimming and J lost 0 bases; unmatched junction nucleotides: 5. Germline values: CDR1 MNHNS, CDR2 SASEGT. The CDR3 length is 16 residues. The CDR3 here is CASSDRAGGYQETQYF. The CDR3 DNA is TGTGCCAGCAGTGACAGGGCGGGGGGGTACCAAGAGACCCAGTACTTC.

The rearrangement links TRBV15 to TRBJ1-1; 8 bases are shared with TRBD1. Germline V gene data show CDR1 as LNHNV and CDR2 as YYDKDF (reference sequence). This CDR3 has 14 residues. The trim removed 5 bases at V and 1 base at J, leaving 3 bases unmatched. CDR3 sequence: CATSGTGWNTEAFF. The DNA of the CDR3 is TGTGCCACCAGCGGGACAGGTTGGAACACTGAAGCTTTCTTT.

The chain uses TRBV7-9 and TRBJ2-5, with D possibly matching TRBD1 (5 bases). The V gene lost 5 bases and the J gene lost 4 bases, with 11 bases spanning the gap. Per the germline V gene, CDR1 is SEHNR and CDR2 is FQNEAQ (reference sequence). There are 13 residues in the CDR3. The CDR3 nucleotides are TGTGCCAGCAGCCCCACAGGTCCAGAGACCCAGTACTTC. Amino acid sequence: CASSPTGPETQYF.